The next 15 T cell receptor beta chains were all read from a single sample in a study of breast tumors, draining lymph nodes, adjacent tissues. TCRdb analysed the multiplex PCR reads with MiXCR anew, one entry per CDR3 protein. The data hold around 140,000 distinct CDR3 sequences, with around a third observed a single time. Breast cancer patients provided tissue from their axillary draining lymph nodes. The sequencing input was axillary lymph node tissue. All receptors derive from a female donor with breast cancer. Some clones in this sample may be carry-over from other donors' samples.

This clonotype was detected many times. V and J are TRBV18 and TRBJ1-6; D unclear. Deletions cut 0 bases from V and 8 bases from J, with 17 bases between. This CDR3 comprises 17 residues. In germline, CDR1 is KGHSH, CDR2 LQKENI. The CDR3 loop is CASSPPTGLYGDSPLHF. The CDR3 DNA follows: TGTGCCAGCTCACCACCGACCGGTCTATATGGGGATTCACCCCTCCACTTT.

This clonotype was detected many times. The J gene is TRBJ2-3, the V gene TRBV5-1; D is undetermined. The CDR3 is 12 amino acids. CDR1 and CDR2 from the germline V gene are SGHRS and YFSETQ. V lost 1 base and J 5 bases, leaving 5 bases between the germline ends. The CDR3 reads CASSLKGDTQYF. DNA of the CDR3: TGCGCCAGCAGCTTGAAGGGAGATACGCAGTATTTT. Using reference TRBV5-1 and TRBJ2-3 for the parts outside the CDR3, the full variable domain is KAGVTQTPRYLIKTRGQQVTLSCSPISGHRSVSWYQQTPGQGLQFLFEYFSETQRNKGNFPGRFSGRQFSNSRSEMNVSTLELGDSALYLCASSLKGDTQYFGPGTRLTVL.

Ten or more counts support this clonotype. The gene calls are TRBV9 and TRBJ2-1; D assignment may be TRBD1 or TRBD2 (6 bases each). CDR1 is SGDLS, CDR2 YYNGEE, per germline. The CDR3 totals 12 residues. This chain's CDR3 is CGRGANSNEQFF. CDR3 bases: TGTGGAAGGGGGGCCAACAGCAATGAGCAGTTCTTC.

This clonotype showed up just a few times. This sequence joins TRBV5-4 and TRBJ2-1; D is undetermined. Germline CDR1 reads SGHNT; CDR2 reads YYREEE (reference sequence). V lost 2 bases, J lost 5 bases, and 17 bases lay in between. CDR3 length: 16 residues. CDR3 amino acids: CASSLGPPHADNEQFF. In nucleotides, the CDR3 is TGTGCCAGCAGCTTAGGACCCCCACACGCCGACAATGAGCAGTTCTTC.

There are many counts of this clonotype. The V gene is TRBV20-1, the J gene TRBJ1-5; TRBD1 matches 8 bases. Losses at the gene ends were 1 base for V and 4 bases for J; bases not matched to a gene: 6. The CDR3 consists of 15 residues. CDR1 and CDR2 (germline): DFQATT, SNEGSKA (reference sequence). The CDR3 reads CSARVGTGQNQPQHF. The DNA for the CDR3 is TGCAGTGCTAGAGTCGGGACAGGCCAGAATCAGCCCCAGCATTTT.

This CDR3 is CATTTSLNEQYV. The CDR3 bases are TGTGCCACCACGACTAGTTTGAATGAGCAGTACGTC. This chain uses TRBV2 with TRBJ2-7, with D possibly being TRBD2 (6 bases). V shed 10 bases and J shed 7 bases, with 17 bases lying between them. This CDR3 comprises 12 residues. The germline CDR1 and CDR2 sequences are SNHLY and FYNNEI.

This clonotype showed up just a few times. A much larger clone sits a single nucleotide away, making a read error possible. As DNA, the CDR3 is TGTGCCAGCAGCCTACTGGGACATTCTAACTATGGCTCCACCTTC. It specifies CASSLLGHSNYGSTF. The chain recombines TRBV14 with TRBJ1-2, with a possible D match to TRBD1 (6 bases). Germline CDR1 and CDR2: SGHDN and FVKESK. CDR3 length: 15 residues.

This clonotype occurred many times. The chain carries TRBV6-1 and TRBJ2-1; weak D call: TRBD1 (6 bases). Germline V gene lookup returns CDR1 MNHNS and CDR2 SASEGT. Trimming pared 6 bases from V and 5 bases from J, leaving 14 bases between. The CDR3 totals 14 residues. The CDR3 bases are TGTGCCAGCAGAGAACAGGGTTTGCACAATGAGCAGTTCTTC. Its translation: CASREQGLHNEQFF.

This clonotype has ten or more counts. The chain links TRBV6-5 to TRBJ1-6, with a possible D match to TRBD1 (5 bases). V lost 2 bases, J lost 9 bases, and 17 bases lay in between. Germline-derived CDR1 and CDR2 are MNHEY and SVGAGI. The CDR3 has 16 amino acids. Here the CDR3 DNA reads TGTGCCAGCAGTTACGTTCGTGGGGCGTCTAGTTCACCCCTCCACTTT. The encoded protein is CASSYVRGASSSPLHF.

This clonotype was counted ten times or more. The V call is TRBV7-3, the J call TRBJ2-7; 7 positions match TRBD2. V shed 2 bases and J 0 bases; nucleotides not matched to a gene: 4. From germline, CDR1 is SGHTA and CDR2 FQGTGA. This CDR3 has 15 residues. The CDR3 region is CASSLSGGSSYEQYF. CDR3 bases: TGTGCCAGCAGCTTATCCGGGGGGAGCTCCTACGAGCAGTACTTC.

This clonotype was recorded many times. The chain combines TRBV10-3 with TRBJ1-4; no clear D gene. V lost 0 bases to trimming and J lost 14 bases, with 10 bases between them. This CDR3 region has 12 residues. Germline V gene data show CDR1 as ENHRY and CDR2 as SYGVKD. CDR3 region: CAISESSGDLFF. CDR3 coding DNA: TGTGCCATCAGTGAGTCGTCAGGTGATCTGTTTTTT.

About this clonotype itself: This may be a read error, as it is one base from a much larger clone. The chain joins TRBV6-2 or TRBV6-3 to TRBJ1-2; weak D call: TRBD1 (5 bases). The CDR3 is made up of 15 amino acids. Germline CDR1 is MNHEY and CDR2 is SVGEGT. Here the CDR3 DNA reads TGTGCCAGCGTACCCAGGGCACGAATTAACTGTGGCTACACCTTC. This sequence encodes CASVPRARINCGYTF.

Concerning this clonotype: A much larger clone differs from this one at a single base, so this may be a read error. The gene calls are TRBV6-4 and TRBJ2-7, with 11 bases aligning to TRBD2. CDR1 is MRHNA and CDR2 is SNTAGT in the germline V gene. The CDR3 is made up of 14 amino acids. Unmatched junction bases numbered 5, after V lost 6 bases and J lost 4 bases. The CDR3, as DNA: TGTGCCAGCAGCCGTAGCGGGGGGGCTTACGAGCAGTACTTC. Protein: CASSRSGGAYEQYF.

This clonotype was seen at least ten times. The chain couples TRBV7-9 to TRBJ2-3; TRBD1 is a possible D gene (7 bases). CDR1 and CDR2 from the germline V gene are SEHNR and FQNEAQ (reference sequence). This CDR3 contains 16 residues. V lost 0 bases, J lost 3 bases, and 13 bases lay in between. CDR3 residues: CASSLAAGGTTDTQYF. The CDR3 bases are TGTGCCAGCAGCTTAGCGGCAGGGGGGACGACAGATACGCAGTATTTT. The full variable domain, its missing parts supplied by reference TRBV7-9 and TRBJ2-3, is DTGVSQNPRHKITKRGQNVTFRCDPISEHNRLYWYRQTLGQGPEFLTYFQNEAQLEKSRLLSDRFSAERPKGSFSTLEIQRTEQGDSAMYLCASSLAAGGTTDTQYFGPGTRLTVL.

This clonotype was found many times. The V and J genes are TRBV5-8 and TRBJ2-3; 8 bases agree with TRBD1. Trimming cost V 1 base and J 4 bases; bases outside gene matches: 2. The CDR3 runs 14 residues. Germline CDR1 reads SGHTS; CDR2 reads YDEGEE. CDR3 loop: CASSLPGGADTQYF. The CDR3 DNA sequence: TGTGCCAGCAGCTTGCCAGGGGGCGCAGATACGCAGTATTTT.